These T cell receptor beta chains were read from a single sample in a study of T cells in Graves' hyperthyroidism and ophthalmopathy. TCRdb ran MiXCR on the multiplex PCR reads and lists one entry per CDR3 protein. The table has approximately 410,000 distinct CDR3 sequences, approximately 13% seen once; the top ten hold 5% to 6%. The material sequenced was blood. All receptors derive from a woman between 18 and 29 years old with Graves' hyperthyroidism. CDR3s include the opening cysteine and the closing phenylalanine or tryptophan. Each record gives: V gene, J gene, clone size, D gene, CDR3 DNA, CDR3 protein. D genes are given only for firm matches. Size is stated for part of the rows, as once, few or many counts, or as a class when the clone is expanded.

v_gene: TRBV24-1
j_gene: TRBJ1-2
abundance: many
d_gene: TRBD1
CDR3nt: TGTGCCACCAGTGATTCAGGGGGACCAAACTATGGCTACACCTTC
CDR3aa: CATSDSGGPNYGYTF

v_gene: TRBV7-2
j_gene: TRBJ1-6
abundance: NA
d_gene: NA
CDR3nt: TGTGCCAGCAGCTTAGATTGGGGGCTAGGCTCACCCCTCCACTTT
CDR3aa: CASSLDWGLGSPLHF

v_gene: TRBV14
j_gene: TRBJ1-1
abundance: NA
d_gene: TRBD1
CDR3nt: TGTGCCAGCAGCCAACAGGGGGCTGGCCCTGAAGCTTTCTTT
CDR3aa: CASSQQGAGPEAFF

v_gene: TRBV5-1
j_gene: TRBJ2-7
abundance: many
d_gene: NA
CDR3nt: TGCGCCAGCAGCTTGTTGGCCTTCCCTCTCCACGAGCAGTACTTC
CDR3aa: CASSLLAFPLHEQYF

v_gene: TRBV28
j_gene: TRBJ1-2
abundance: many
d_gene: NA
CDR3nt: TGTGCCAGCAGTCCCGGGCCAGGGTTCGGTGAGGATGGCTACACCTTC
CDR3aa: CASSPGPGFGEDGYTF

v_gene: TRBV7-9
j_gene: TRBJ2-7
abundance: many
d_gene: NA
CDR3nt: TGTGCCAGCACCCCGGAGGGGAAAGCCTACGAGCAGTACTTC
CDR3aa: CASTPEGKAYEQYF

v_gene: TRBV20-1
j_gene: TRBJ2-5
abundance: many
d_gene: NA
CDR3nt: TGCAGTGCGCCGAAACAAGGGGGAAAAGAGACCCAGTACTTC
CDR3aa: CSAPKQGGKETQYF

v_gene: TRBV28
j_gene: TRBJ2-7
abundance: many
d_gene: TRBD1
CDR3nt: TGTGCCAGCAGTTTATATCCGGGACAGGGGGCCTACGAGCAGTACTTC
CDR3aa: CASSLYPGQGAYEQYF

v_gene: TRBV27
j_gene: TRBJ2-3
abundance: many
d_gene: NA
CDR3nt: TGTGCCAGCAGTTTAGGGGCGAGCACAGATACGCAGTATTTT
CDR3aa: CASSLGASTDTQYF

v_gene: TRBV28
j_gene: TRBJ1-2
abundance: many
d_gene: TRBD1
CDR3nt: TGTGCCAGCAGTCGGACAGGGGACTTTGGCTACACCTTC
CDR3aa: CASSRTGDFGYTF

v_gene: TRBV7-2
j_gene: TRBJ2-7
abundance: many
d_gene: TRBD2
CDR3nt: TGTGCCAGCAGCCTGAGCGGGACCGTTGCCTACGAGCAGTACTTC
CDR3aa: CASSLSGTVAYEQYF

v_gene: TRBV18
j_gene: TRBJ1-5
abundance: NA
d_gene: NA
CDR3nt: TGTGCCAGCTCACCAGGGGATACCTGGCATCAGCCCCAGCATTTT
CDR3aa: CASSPGDTWHQPQHF

v_gene: TRBV7-9
j_gene: TRBJ2-5
abundance: many
d_gene: TRBD2
CDR3nt: TGTGCCAGCAGCTTGGGACTAGCGGGTCTTTGGTACTTC
CDR3aa: CASSLGLAGLWYF

v_gene: TRBV20-1
j_gene: TRBJ1-4
abundance: few
d_gene: NA
CDR3nt: TGCAGTGCTAGATTGGCGGAAAGAGGGGAAAAACTGTTTTTT
CDR3aa: CSARLAERGEKLFF

v_gene: TRBV20-1
j_gene: TRBJ1-5
abundance: many
d_gene: TRBD1
CDR3nt: TGCAGTGCTATCGACAGGGAAGGTCCCCAGCATTTT
CDR3aa: CSAIDREGPQHF

v_gene: TRBV19
j_gene: TRBJ1-5
abundance: NA
d_gene: TRBD1
CDR3nt: TGTGCCAGTAGTACGATACCGGGACAGGGGGGTGAGCCCCAGCATTTT
CDR3aa: CASSTIPGQGGEPQHF

v_gene: TRBV12-3/TRBV12-4
j_gene: TRBJ2-7
abundance: many
d_gene: TRBD1
CDR3nt: TGTGCCAGCAGTTTAGCAGGGGGCGGTGAGCAGTACTTC
CDR3aa: CASSLAGGGEQYF

v_gene: TRBV27
j_gene: TRBJ1-1
abundance: NA
d_gene: NA
CDR3nt: TGTGCCAGCAGGGGACCCGCATCGGCCACTGAAGCTTTCTTT
CDR3aa: CASRGPASATEAFF

v_gene: TRBV7-3
j_gene: TRBJ1-1
abundance: many
d_gene: NA
CDR3nt: TGTGCCAGCAGCTTATTGCCTATTGGCACTGAAGCTTTCTTT
CDR3aa: CASSLLPIGTEAFF

v_gene: TRBV7-2
j_gene: TRBJ2-3
abundance: NA
d_gene: NA
CDR3nt: TGTGCCAGCAGCTTAGGGCCAGATATGCAGTATTTT
CDR3aa: CASSLGPDMQYF

v_gene: TRBV7-2
j_gene: TRBJ2-5
abundance: many
d_gene: NA
CDR3nt: TGTGCCAGCAGCAAGCGGACAGAAGAGACCCAGTACTTC
CDR3aa: CASSKRTEETQYF

v_gene: TRBV12-3/TRBV12-4
j_gene: TRBJ1-3
abundance: NA
d_gene: NA
CDR3nt: TGTGCCAGCAAGGCCACCGGGACCGGAGGAAACACCATATATTTT
CDR3aa: CASKATGTGGNTIYF

v_gene: TRBV2
j_gene: TRBJ1-6
abundance: many
d_gene: TRBD1
CDR3nt: TGTGCCAGTTGGGCAGGGGGTTTTTCGAATTCACCCCTCCACTTT
CDR3aa: CASWAGGFSNSPLHF

v_gene: TRBV20-1
j_gene: TRBJ1-1
abundance: few
d_gene: NA
CDR3nt: TGCAGTGCTAGGGCAGGATGGAACACTGAAGCTTTCTTT
CDR3aa: CSARAGWNTEAFF

v_gene: TRBV20-1
j_gene: TRBJ2-3
abundance: many
d_gene: NA
CDR3nt: TGCAGTGCTAGAGAAATTCGAGATACGCAGTATTTT
CDR3aa: CSAREIRDTQYF

v_gene: TRBV27
j_gene: TRBJ2-7
abundance: many
d_gene: NA
CDR3nt: TGTGCCAGCAGTAGGACAGTTGACTCCTACGAGCAGTACTTC
CDR3aa: CASSRTVDSYEQYF

v_gene: TRBV7-9
j_gene: TRBJ2-3
abundance: many
d_gene: TRBD2
CDR3nt: TGTGCCAGCAGCTTTATAGCGGGAGGGCCATCCCCGTCAGATACGCAGTATTTT
CDR3aa: CASSFIAGGPSPSDTQYF

v_gene: TRBV29-1
j_gene: TRBJ2-5
abundance: many
d_gene: TRBD1
CDR3nt: TGCAGCGTTGAAGGATTGGAAATTCGGACAGGGAGGGAGACCCAGTACTTC
CDR3aa: CSVEGLEIRTGRETQYF

v_gene: TRBV4-1
j_gene: TRBJ1-2
abundance: NA
d_gene: TRBD1
CDR3nt: TGCGCCAGCAGCCAAGTAGGGCGGACAGGGGGCCCTCGCTACACCTTC
CDR3aa: CASSQVGRTGGPRYTF

v_gene: TRBV7-2
j_gene: TRBJ2-5
abundance: NA
d_gene: TRBD2
CDR3nt: TGTGCCAGCAGCCAAGGGAATAGCGGGAGGGCGACCCAGTACTTC
CDR3aa: CASSQGNSGRATQYF

v_gene: TRBV12-3/TRBV12-4
j_gene: TRBJ2-2
abundance: NA
d_gene: NA
CDR3nt: TGTGCCAGCAGTTTATCACGGAAAGGGACACCGATATACATTCGGGAGCTGTTTTTT
CDR3aa: CASSLSRKGTPIYIRELFF

v_gene: TRBV20-1
j_gene: TRBJ2-3
abundance: NA
d_gene: TRBD2
CDR3nt: TGCAGTGCTAGCCCCCAGACTAGCGGGAGTTCAGATACGCAGTATTTT
CDR3aa: CSASPQTSGSSDTQYF

v_gene: TRBV12-3/TRBV12-4
j_gene: TRBJ1-1
abundance: few
d_gene: TRBD1
CDR3nt: TGTGCCAGCACCCGGACAGGGGTCGATACTGAAGCTTTCTTT
CDR3aa: CASTRTGVDTEAFF

v_gene: TRBV28
j_gene: TRBJ1-5
abundance: many
d_gene: TRBD1
CDR3nt: TGTGCCAGCAAGCCACAGGGGTATAGCAATCAGCCCCAGCATTTT
CDR3aa: CASKPQGYSNQPQHF

v_gene: TRBV19
j_gene: TRBJ2-2
abundance: few
d_gene: TRBD2
CDR3nt: TGTGCCAGTAGTATCCAGCGGGATGGCACCGGGGAGCTGTTTTTT
CDR3aa: CASSIQRDGTGELFF

v_gene: TRBV10-1
j_gene: TRBJ1-1
abundance: NA
d_gene: NA
CDR3nt: TGCGCCAGTAGAGGGGGGCGTGGAACTGAAGCTTTCTTT
CDR3aa: CASRGGRGTEAFF

v_gene: TRBV9
j_gene: TRBJ2-2
abundance: few
d_gene: TRBD2
CDR3nt: TGTGCCAGCAGGGTGGGGGGGGTGAACACCGGGGAGCTGTTTTTT
CDR3aa: CASRVGGVNTGELFF

v_gene: TRBV6-1
j_gene: TRBJ1-5
abundance: NA
d_gene: NA
CDR3nt: TGTGCCAGCAGTGATACGGGGGCAGCCCAGCATTTT
CDR3aa: CASSDTGAAQHF

v_gene: TRBV18
j_gene: TRBJ2-7
abundance: few
d_gene: NA
CDR3nt: TGTGCCAGCTCACCAGAGGTTCCCTACGAGCAGTACTTC
CDR3aa: CASSPEVPYEQYF

v_gene: TRBV20-1
j_gene: TRBJ1-1
abundance: many
d_gene: NA
CDR3nt: TGCAGTGCTCTTCAGACTCCGAACACTGAAGCTTTCTTT
CDR3aa: CSALQTPNTEAFF

v_gene: TRBV7-2
j_gene: TRBJ1-1
abundance: NA
d_gene: TRBD1
CDR3nt: TGTGCCAGCAGCTCAGGGGGGGGATCCACTGAAGCTTTCTTT
CDR3aa: CASSSGGGSTEAFF

v_gene: TRBV28
j_gene: TRBJ1-3
abundance: NA
d_gene: NA
CDR3nt: TGTGCCAGCAGTTTTCTGGGGGTCGGAAACACCATATATTTT
CDR3aa: CASSFLGVGNTIYF

v_gene: TRBV30
j_gene: TRBJ2-1
abundance: many
d_gene: NA
CDR3nt: TGTGCCTGGATGGGGGTGGCTGAGCAGTTCTTC
CDR3aa: CAWMGVAEQFF

v_gene: TRBV30
j_gene: TRBJ2-5
abundance: many
d_gene: TRBD2
CDR3nt: TGTGCCTGGAGTCAGTGGCGGGAGGGAGAGACCCAGTACTTC
CDR3aa: CAWSQWREGETQYF

v_gene: TRBV11-3
j_gene: TRBJ2-1
abundance: many
d_gene: NA
CDR3nt: TGTGCCAGCAGCTTATCAGGGGCCGATGAGCAGTTCTTC
CDR3aa: CASSLSGADEQFF

v_gene: TRBV27
j_gene: TRBJ1-1
abundance: few
d_gene: NA
CDR3nt: TGTGCCAGCAGTGGCCCTGGGGGCGGGTCCGTTATGAACACTGAAGCTTTCTTT
CDR3aa: CASSGPGGGSVMNTEAFF

v_gene: TRBV11-2
j_gene: TRBJ2-7
abundance: many
d_gene: NA
CDR3nt: TGTGCCAGCAGCTGGGGTCGGAACTCCGAGCAGTACTTC
CDR3aa: CASSWGRNSEQYF

v_gene: TRBV10-1
j_gene: TRBJ2-1
abundance: many
d_gene: NA
CDR3nt: TGCGCCAGCAGTGAGTCGATGGTAGCTGGCAATGAGCAGTTCTTC
CDR3aa: CASSESMVAGNEQFF

v_gene: TRBV7-2
j_gene: TRBJ2-1
abundance: NA
d_gene: NA
CDR3nt: TGTGCCAGCAGCTTAGCACCGCGGGAAGTCTACAATGAGCAGTTCTTC
CDR3aa: CASSLAPREVYNEQFF

v_gene: TRBV6-2/TRBV6-3
j_gene: TRBJ1-5
abundance: many
d_gene: TRBD1
CDR3nt: TGTGCCAGCAGTTACCAGGGGGTCAATCAGCCCCAGCATTTT
CDR3aa: CASSYQGVNQPQHF

v_gene: TRBV6-2/TRBV6-3
j_gene: TRBJ1-1
abundance: many
d_gene: NA
CDR3nt: TGTGCCAGTAGCCGGGGGGCAATGAACACTGAAGCTTTCTTT
CDR3aa: CASSRGAMNTEAFF

v_gene: TRBV20-1
j_gene: TRBJ1-2
abundance: NA
d_gene: TRBD1
CDR3nt: TGCAGTGGCAGGCCCGGGACAGGGGAGGGCTACACCTTC
CDR3aa: CSGRPGTGEGYTF

v_gene: TRBV6-1
j_gene: TRBJ1-6
abundance: NA
d_gene: NA
CDR3nt: TGTGCCAGCAGTGAAACGAGCTCCTATAATTCACCCCTCCACTTT
CDR3aa: CASSETSSYNSPLHF

v_gene: TRBV3-1
j_gene: TRBJ1-4
abundance: few
d_gene: NA
CDR3nt: TGTGCCAGCAGCCAAGAGGGCAGGAGTCATGAAAAACTGTTTTTT
CDR3aa: CASSQEGRSHEKLFF

v_gene: TRBV12-3/TRBV12-4
j_gene: TRBJ1-4
abundance: many
d_gene: TRBD1
CDR3nt: TGTGCCAGCAGACGGGGACAGGGTAGTGAAAAACTGTTTTTT
CDR3aa: CASRRGQGSEKLFF

v_gene: TRBV20-1
j_gene: TRBJ1-1
abundance: many
d_gene: TRBD1
CDR3nt: TGCAGTGCACAGCCCTATGACAGGGTCGGTTTGGATACTGAAGCTTTCTTT
CDR3aa: CSAQPYDRVGLDTEAFF